This TCR beta chain was recovered during a study of HIV-infected patients and healthy controls. Study summary: The CD4:CD8 ratio increased slightly in early therapy, but CD8 counts showed no consistent change.

A note on this clonotype: Its target is not known.

Study-wide results and caveats: Significantly higher mean Gini indices appeared in HIV-infected repertoires, possibly reflecting oligoclonality.

cDNA was made from roughly 500 ng RNA using alpha and beta constant primers. Alpha and beta chain libraries were made separately by chain-specific third strand synthesis with multiplexing indices. TCRdb analysed the 5' RACE reads with MiXCR anew, one entry per CDR3 protein. The sample lists fewer than 7,000 distinct CDR3 sequences; approximately 9% were seen once. The CDR3 loop spans 15 amino acids. CDR1 and CDR2 (germline): SEHNR, FQNEAQ (reference sequence). Germline trimming cut 1 base from V and 5 bases from J; bases unmatched to any gene: 4. Roughly three months, about 14 weeks, into antiretroviral therapy, follow-up blood was collected. No cell fractionation was done, so the repertoire covers all unsorted peripheral blood T cells.

This receptor was taken from an adult with HIV infection. The sample in question was blood, obtained during antiretroviral therapy. The genes are TRBV7-9 and TRBJ1-1; TRBD1 aligns across 10 bases. For the CDR3, the DNA is TGTGCCAGCAGCTTAGGGGGGACAGGGGAGACTGAAGCTTTCTTT. Translation gives CASSLGGTGETEAFF.